These 32 T cell receptor beta chains came from one sample sequenced in a study of T cells in Graves' hyperthyroidism and ophthalmopathy. RNA transcripts were the template for amplifying TCR beta CDR3 regions. HTBI primers were used for first-round RT-PCR of the TCR CDR3. TCRdb used MiXCR to reprocess the multiplex PCR reads, holding one entry per CDR3 protein. The sample lists about 420,000 distinct CDR3 sequences; approximately 15% were seen once. Sample: blood. The receptors were sampled from a woman aged 18 to 35 with Graves' hyperthyroidism.

This clonotype was found a few times. This chain links TRBV15 with TRBJ1-2; TRBD1 agrees at 9 bases. Per the germline V gene, CDR1 is LNHNV and CDR2 is YYDKDF (reference sequence). CDR3 length: 17 residues. V was pared by 5 bases and J by 1 base, with 11 bases of the junction left unmatched. The DNA for the CDR3 is TGTGCCACCAGCGACCGGGACAGGGAGATTTTTAACTATGGCTACACCTTC. This gives the protein CATSDRDREIFNYGYTF.

The table lists this clonotype with many counts. This chain links TRBV20-1 with TRBJ1-1; D is uncertain. CDR3 length equals 12 residues. Trimming cost V 4 bases and J 3 bases, with 9 bases left between them. Germline lookup yields CDR1 DFQATT and CDR2 SNEGSKA (reference sequence). The CDR3 region is CSATGWDTEAFF. CDR3 coding DNA: TGCAGTGCTACGGGGTGGGACACTGAAGCTTTCTTT.

This clonotype was observed many times. The chain has TRBV20-1 and TRBJ2-1; 14 bases line up with TRBD2. This CDR3 is built from 20 residues. V shed 3 bases and J 4 bases; nucleotides not matched to a gene: 17. Per germline, CDR1 DFQATT and CDR2 SNEGSKA (reference sequence). CDR3 bases: TGCAGTGCTAGGGTTGACAGGGGTGGACTAGCGGGAGGCGGTTACAATGAGCAGTTCTTC. Protein: CSARVDRGGLAGGGYNEQFF.

This clonotype was recorded at least ten times. The CDR3 nucleotides are TGTGCCAGCAGCCAAGGAGCGGACCCAGATACGCAGTATTTT. Its protein product is CASSQGADPDTQYF. The chain carries TRBV3-1 and TRBJ2-3, with D possibly matching TRBD2 (5 bases). Trimming left V 1 base short and J 4 bases short, with 9 bases between. The germline V gene has CDR1 LGHDT and CDR2 YNNKEL (reference sequence). The CDR3 spans 14 residues.

In its sample, this clonotype was seen a few times. V usage is TRBV29-1 and J usage is TRBJ2-4, with D hard to call. The germline V gene has CDR1 SQVTM and CDR2 ANQGSEA. This CDR3 is built from 14 residues. The ends were cut back, 4 bases at V and 1 base at J, with 11 bases in the middle. The CDR3 DNA is TGCAGCGTTGTAGACCTTGGGGCCAAAAACATTCAGTACTTC. The encoded protein is CSVVDLGAKNIQYF. Combining the CDR3 with reference TRBV29-1 and TRBJ2-4 gives the whole variable domain SAVISQKPSRDICQRGTSLTIQCQVDSQVTMMFWYRQQPGQSLTLIATANQGSEATYESGFVIDKFPISRPNLTFSTLTVSNMSPEDSSIYLCSVVDLGAKNIQYFGAGTRLSVL.

This clonotype was counted at least ten times. The rearrangement joins TRBV20-1 to TRBJ1-1, with D uncertain. CDR1 and CDR2 from the germline V gene are DFQATT and SNEGSKA (reference sequence). This CDR3 region has 15 residues. CDR3 region: CSRSPGSTKNTEAFF. The DNA for the CDR3 is TGCAGCCGTTCTCCGGGATCCACTAAAAACACTGAAGCTTTCTTT.

This clonotype was found a few times. At one end the junction does not follow the germline gene, possibly because of a read error. The V call is TRBV7-7, the J call TRBJ2-1, with D tentatively TRBD2 (6 bases). Per the germline V gene, CDR1 is SSHAT and CDR2 is FNYEAQ (reference sequence). The CDR3 extends over 16 amino acids. The CDR3 is CASSSSSVLSYNEQFF. The CDR3 region has the DNA TGTGCTAGCAGCTCATCTAGCGTCCTCTCCTACAATGAGCAGTTCTTC. The full variable domain, completed using reference TRBV7-7 and TRBJ2-1, is GAGVSQSPRYKVTKRGQDVTLRCDPISSHATLYWYQQALGQGPEFLTYFNYEAQPDKSGLPSDRFSAERPEGSISTLTIQRTEQRDSAMYRCASSSSSVLSYNEQFFGPGTRLTVL.

This clonotype was observed at least ten times. The chain combines TRBV20-1 with TRBJ2-7, with D hard to call. The CDR3 contains 11 residues. Trimming cost V 4 bases and J 1 base, with 5 bases left between them. CDR1 is DFQATT and CDR2 is SNEGSKA in the germline V gene (reference sequence). CDR3 in amino acids: CSATRSYEQYF. CDR3 nucleotides: TGCAGTGCTACCCGATCCTACGAGCAGTACTTC.

This clonotype was seen ten or more times. The chain is built from TRBV6-2 or TRBV6-3 and TRBJ2-3; D gene ambiguous. Germline CDR1 and CDR2: MNHEY and SVGEGT. V lost 5 bases, J lost 1 base, and 16 bases lay in between. The length of the CDR3 is 16 residues. CDR3 in amino acids: CASSRTDDRRTDTQYF. CDR3 DNA sequence: TGTGCCAGCAGTAGGACGGACGATCGGCGCACAGATACGCAGTATTTT.

This clonotype occurred many times. The chain has TRBV3-1 and TRBJ1-6; 10 nucleotides match TRBD1. CDR1 is LGHDT and CDR2 is YNNKEL in the germline V gene (reference sequence). The J segment lost 8 bases and the V segment lost 3 bases, leaving 7 bases of the junction unmatched. The CDR3 is made up of 16 amino acids. The DNA of the CDR3 is TGTGCCAGCAGCCATACTTCCGGGACAGGGGATTCACCCCTCCACTTT. Amino acids: CASSHTSGTGDSPLHF.

This clonotype has more than one count but fewer than ten. The gene calls are TRBV14 and TRBJ1-1; D gene unclear. This CDR3 comprises 12 residues. Trimming removed 2 bases at V and 6 bases at J, with 7 bases between. The V gene's germline CDR1 is SGHDN and CDR2 FVKESK. The CDR3 nucleotides read TGTGCCAGCAGCCAACGGGAGTCTGAAGCTTTCTTT. This encodes CASSQRESEAFF.

In this sample, this clonotype turned up many times. This chain links TRBV30 with TRBJ2-7, with 7 bases matching TRBD1. V was clipped by 2 bases and J by 3 bases; unmatched bases: 4. The germline V gene has CDR1 GTSNPN and CDR2 SVGIG (reference sequence). The CDR3 has 13 amino acids. The chain's CDR3 is CAWSPRDSYEQYF. In DNA form, the CDR3 reads TGTGCCTGGAGTCCCCGGGACAGCTACGAGCAGTACTTC.

This clonotype was detected many times. The genes are TRBV20-1 and TRBJ2-4; 11 nucleotides line up with TRBD2. V shed 6 bases and J 8 bases; nucleotides not matched to a gene: 12. The CDR3 runs to 15 residues. Per germline, CDR1 DFQATT and CDR2 SNEGSKA (reference sequence). The CDR3: CSALPPTSGRHIQYF. CDR3 bases: TGCAGTGCGCTGCCGCCCACTAGCGGGAGACACATTCAGTACTTC.

This clonotype was counted only a few times. The chain is built from TRBV30 and TRBJ2-7; TRBD1 matches 10 bases. Per the germline V gene, CDR1 is GTSNPN and CDR2 is SVGIG (reference sequence). The CDR3 spans 15 residues. Unmatched junction bases numbered 7, after V lost 4 bases and J lost 1 base. The CDR3 DNA reads TGTGCCTGGAACTATCCGGGACAGGGGTCCTACGAGCAGTACTTC. Translated: CAWNYPGQGSYEQYF.

At least ten counts were recorded for this clonotype. Compared with germline, one end of the junction differs, possibly owing to a read error. J is TRBJ2-7 and V is TRBV4-1; the D gene is possibly TRBD2 (6 bases). Germline V CDR1 and CDR2: MGHRA, YSYEKL. The CDR3 is 12 residues long. The CDR3 loop reads CASSQEGYEQYF. Here the CDR3 DNA reads TGTGCCAGCAGCCAGGAGGGCTACGAGCAGTACTTC.

This clonotype was counted many times. The chain employs TRBV11-2 and TRBJ2-7; D remains unclear. The CDR3 totals 13 residues. Trimming cost V 1 base and J 4 bases, with 8 bases left between them. Germline loops: CDR1 SGHAT, CDR2 FQNNGV. DNA for the CDR3: TGTGCCAGCAGCTTAGTTAATAGGTACGAGCAGTACTTC. As protein: CASSLVNRYEQYF. Full variable domain (outside the CDR3, taken from reference TRBV11-2 and TRBJ2-7): EAGVAQSPRYKIIEKRQSVAFWCNPISGHATLYWYQQILGQGPKLLIQFQNNGVVDDSQLPKDRFSAERLKGVDSTLKIQPAKLEDSAVYLCASSLVNRYEQYFGPGTRLTVT.

This clonotype has a count of ten or more. Germline and junction disagree at one end, which may indicate a read error. The chain joins TRBV27 to TRBJ2-7, with 12 positions matching TRBD1. The CDR3 has 16 residues. Germline CDR1 and CDR2: MNHEY and SMNVEV (reference sequence). The CDR3: CASILITGQGAREQYF. The CDR3 bases are TGTGCCAGCATTTTAATCACGGGACAGGGGGCTCGCGAGCAGTACTTC.

The genes are TRBV29-1 and TRBJ2-3, with no clear D. Between the trimmed V and J ends, which lost 3 bases and 2 bases, there was a span of 9 bases. This CDR3 region has 13 residues. Germline V gene data show CDR1 as SQVTM and CDR2 as ANQGSEA. The CDR3 DNA reads as TGCAGCGTTGATGCGGAGCACACAGATACGCAGTATTTT. Encoded protein: CSVDAEHTDTQYF.

This clonotype was seen many times. The chain has TRBV2 and TRBJ1-1; 11 positions match TRBD1. The CDR3 has 13 residues. Germline V gene data show CDR1 as SNHLY and CDR2 as FYNNEI. The ends lost 6 bases at V and 10 bases at J; junction bases unmatched: 7. The CDR3 DNA sequence: TGTGCCAGCAGGGACGGACAGGGGGCTCGAGCTTTCTTT. Its protein is CASRDGQGARAFF.

This clonotype was counted ten times or more. The chain joins TRBV7-2 to TRBJ2-3; 8 bases are a match to TRBD2. CDR3 size: 18 residues. Germline CDR1 is SGHTA and CDR2 is FQGNSA. V was pared by 1 base and J by 2 bases, with 11 bases of the junction left unmatched. The CDR3: CASSLEFAPTSVTDTQYF. The CDR3 bases are TGTGCCAGCAGCTTAGAATTTGCGCCGACTAGCGTCACAGATACGCAGTATTTT.

The chain joins TRBV9 to TRBJ2-1, with 8 bases identical to TRBD2. Unmatched junction bases numbered 9, after V lost 4 bases and J lost 3 bases. CDR1 and CDR2 (germline): SGDLS, YYNGEE. This CDR3 comprises 16 residues. The chain's CDR3 is CASSLGASGYYNEQFF. The CDR3 DNA sequence: TGTGCCAGCAGCCTTGGGGCTAGCGGGTACTACAATGAGCAGTTCTTC.

This clonotype was counted ten times or more. V and J are TRBV20-1 and TRBJ2-7; D remains unclear. The V and J ends lost 2 bases and 2 bases respectively, with 13 bases between them. This CDR3 is built from 14 residues. Per germline, CDR1 DFQATT and CDR2 SNEGSKA (reference sequence). The chain's CDR3 is CSARKPQEPYEQYF. DNA of the CDR3: TGCAGTGCTAGAAAGCCCCAGGAGCCCTACGAGCAGTACTTC.

This clonotype was counted many times. The chain uses TRBV6-7 and TRBJ2-7; D not resolved. TRBV6-7 is identified as an open reading frame with a role that is uncertain. This CDR3 has 17 residues. V dropped 0 bases and J dropped 6 bases, with 21 bases sitting between them. This CDR3 reads CASSYSGGQPSSFEQYF. DNA for the CDR3: TGTGCCAGCAGTTACTCGGGTGGCCAACCTTCCTCGTTCGAGCAGTACTTC.

This chain uses TRBV5-1 with TRBJ2-7; 14 bases match TRBD2. Germline V gene sequence: CDR1 SGHRS, CDR2 YFSETQ. With 4 bases clipped from V and 1 base from J, the junction kept 16 bases outside the gene matches. The CDR3 extends over 20 amino acids. The CDR3 loop reads CASSPEIRLAGGSMSYEQYF. As DNA, the CDR3 is TGCGCCAGCAGCCCCGAAATCCGACTAGCGGGAGGGAGTATGTCCTACGAGCAGTACTTC.

Comments on this clonotype: A read error may account for a junction end that differs from germline. V and J are TRBV18 and TRBJ2-2; D might be TRBD2 (6 bases). This CDR3 is 13 amino acids long. CDR1 is KGHSH and CDR2 is LQKENI in the germline V gene. In DNA form, the CDR3 reads TGTGCCGGCTCACCGGCGGGATCCGGGGAGCTGTTTTTT. Translated: CAGSPAGSGELFF. The full variable domain, with the rest looked up from reference TRBV18 and TRBJ2-2, is NAGVMQNPRHLVRRRGQEARLRCSPMKGHSHVYWYRQLPEEGLKFMVYLQKENIIDESGMPKERFSAEFPKEGPSILRIQQVVRGDSAAYFCAGSPAGSGELFFGEGSRLTVL.

This clonotype has more than one count but fewer than ten. This sequence joins TRBV6-1 and TRBJ2-1, with D perhaps TRBD1 (5 bases). In germline, CDR1 is MNHNS, CDR2 SASEGT. V lost 4 bases and J lost 0, with 10 bases in between. The CDR3 has 15 amino acids. CDR3 DNA sequence: TGTGCCAGCAGTGCCCAGGGTATCTCCTACAATGAGCAGTTCTTC. This codes for CASSAQGISYNEQFF.

This clonotype came up many times. This chain uses TRBV5-1 with TRBJ1-2; 9 nucleotides match TRBD1. This CDR3 spans 18 amino acids. The junction had 16 bases not matched to a gene; V was cut back by 3 bases and J by 4 bases. The V gene's germline CDR1 is SGHRS and CDR2 YFSETQ. The CDR3 reads CASSWSGQGPGVGYGYTF. In DNA, the CDR3 is TGCGCCAGCAGCTGGTCGGGACAGGGTCCCGGAGTTGGCTATGGCTACACCTTC.

The chain carries TRBV6-1 and TRBJ2-7; D perhaps matches TRBD2 (7 bases). The V end was cut by 9 bases, the J end by 2 bases, with 17 bases between. Germline lookup yields CDR1 MNHNS and CDR2 SASEGT. The CDR3 totals 14 residues. DNA for the CDR3: TGTGCCAGTTGGGGGGGGGCGGATCCCTACGAGCAGTACTTC. Translation: CASWGGADPYEQYF.

This clonotype was recorded many times. The junction shows a germline mismatch at one end, possibly a read error. The rearrangement links TRBV7-7 to TRBJ2-1; 7 positions agree with TRBD1. CDR1 is SSHAT, CDR2 FNYEAQ, per germline (reference sequence). This CDR3 region has 16 residues. As DNA, the CDR3 is TGTGCTAGCAGCTCCCAGACAGGGCAGTCCTACAATGAGCAGTTCTTC. Its translation: CASSSQTGQSYNEQFF.

For the CDR3, the DNA is TGCGCCAGCAGCTTCCCTAGCGGGCGGTCCTACAATGAGCAGTTCTTC. Protein sequence: CASSFPSGRSYNEQFF. The V and J genes are TRBV5-1 and TRBJ2-1, with 8 bases fitting TRBD2. Trimming removed 2 bases from V and 1 base from J; junction bases left unmatched: 5. CDR3 length equals 16 residues. Per germline, CDR1 SGHRS and CDR2 YFSETQ.

This clonotype was counted at least ten times. J is TRBJ2-3 and V is TRBV20-1, with 9 bases that match TRBD1. With 5 bases clipped from V and 4 bases from J, the junction kept 4 bases outside the gene matches. Germline V gene data show CDR1 as DFQATT and CDR2 as SNEGSKA (reference sequence). The CDR3 runs to 13 residues. In nucleotides, the CDR3 is TGCAGTGCTTTCCGGGACAGGGCAGATACGCAGTATTTT. It yields the protein CSAFRDRADTQYF.

V usage is TRBV20-1 and J usage is TRBJ1-2; a possible D gene is TRBD1 (6 bases). Germline-derived CDR1 and CDR2 are DFQATT and SNEGSKA (reference sequence). CDR3 size: 13 residues. The ends were cut back, 3 bases at V and 5 bases at J, with 13 bases in the middle. This chain's CDR3 is CSASAGEVYGYTF. DNA for the CDR3: TGCAGTGCTAGTGCAGGGGAGGTGTATGGCTACACCTTC.